This entry lists 9 T cell receptor beta chains sequenced from one sample in a study of cytomegalovirus exposure and HLA in healthy donors. It was with 60 Vbeta and 13 Jbeta primers that the PCR ran. The repertoire was sequenced with immunoSEQ multiplex PCR; TCRdb's copy has only in-frame clones and lacks some. The top ten clones hold approximately 0.87% of a sample with about 160,000 clones, more than 75% of them seen once. Input material: PBMCs. All receptors derive from a girl aged 2-10 years in good health and CMV-seropositive.

This chain joins TRBV30 and TRBJ2-1; D not certain. This CDR3 is built from 11 residues. Germline V gene lookup returns CDR1 GTSNPN and CDR2 SVGIG (reference sequence). Deletions cut 5 bases from V and 4 bases from J, with 6 bases between. The CDR3 nucleotides are TGTGCCTGGGCGGCATACAATGAGCAGTTCTTC. It yields the protein CAWAAYNEQFF.

This chain links TRBV27 with TRBJ1-1; TRBD1 might be the D (5 bases). Trimming shortened V by 2 bases and J by 4 bases, and 14 bases separated the two germline ends. The length of the CDR3 is 15 residues. From germline, CDR1 is MNHEY and CDR2 SMNVEV (reference sequence). CDR3 protein: CASSLSSGSVTEAFF. The DNA for the CDR3 is TGTGCCAGCAGTTTAAGTTCAGGGTCGGTCACTGAAGCTTTCTTT.

The chain has TRBV5-4 and TRBJ2-5; D is undetermined. Deletions cut 0 bases from V and 7 bases from J, with 7 bases between. CDR3 length equals 12 residues. The V gene's germline CDR1 is SGHNT and CDR2 YYREEE (reference sequence). This CDR3 is CASSLDKLTQYF. The CDR3 DNA follows: TGTGCCAGCAGCTTGGACAAGTTGACCCAGTACTTC.

The chain couples TRBV6-1 to TRBJ1-4, with TRBD1 identical over 8 bases. V was clipped by 7 bases and J by 8 bases; unmatched bases: 12. CDR1 and CDR2 from the germline V gene are MNHNS and SASEGT. The CDR3 covers 15 residues. CDR3 sequence (DNA): TGTGCCAGCACCCTCGGACAGGGAGTAGAGGAAAAACTGTTTTTT. This encodes CASTLGQGVEEKLFF.

CDR3 protein: CASSTAAGTGELFF. CDR3 bases: TGTGCCAGCAGTACAGCGGCGGGCACCGGGGAGCTGTTTTTT. V is TRBV28 and J is TRBJ2-2, with D perhaps TRBD2 (5 bases). Trimming took off 5 bases at V and 4 bases at J, with 11 bases between the two ends. Germline values: CDR1 MDHEN, CDR2 SYDVKM. The CDR3 has 14 amino acids.

This clone was seen a single time. This chain connects TRBV11-2 to TRBJ1-1, with D perhaps matching TRBD1 (6 bases). Germline CDR1 and CDR2: SGHAT and FQNNGV. CDR3 size: 13 residues. V gave up 3 bases and J gave up 5 bases, with 10 bases separating them. This CDR3 reads CASSFGTGTEAFF. The CDR3 DNA reads TGTGCCAGCAGCTTCGGAACAGGGACTGAAGCTTTCTTT. Complete variable domain (other parts from reference TRBV11-2 and TRBJ1-1): EAGVAQSPRYKIIEKRQSVAFWCNPISGHATLYWYQQILGQGPKLLIQFQNNGVVDDSQLPKDRFSAERLKGVDSTLKIQPAKLEDSAVYLCASSFGTGTEAFFGQGTRLTVV.

The CDR3 DNA reads TGTGCCATCAACTGGACAGGGGGCTACGAGCAGTACTTC. This codes for CAINWTGGYEQYF. V gene TRBV10-3 combines with J gene TRBJ2-7; 10 nucleotides line up with TRBD1. J lost 3 bases, V lost 7 bases, and 3 bases had no gene match. There are 13 residues in the CDR3. Germline values: CDR1 ENHRY, CDR2 SYGVKD.

The chain couples TRBV10-3 to TRBJ2-2, with 11 bases aligning to TRBD2. The CDR3 contains 15 residues. Trimming cost V 6 bases and J 6 bases; bases outside gene matches: 6. Germline-derived CDR1 and CDR2 are ENHRY and SYGVKD. In nucleotides, the CDR3 is TGTGCCATCAGCGCAACTAGCGGGGGTCCCGGGGAGCTGTTTTTT. This sequence encodes CAISATSGGPGELFF.

The CDR3, as DNA: TGTGCCATCAGCCGACAGGGCGGGGTTGCGCAGTATTTT. This encodes CAISRQGGVAQYF. The V gene is TRBV10-3, the J gene TRBJ2-3; tentatively, D is TRBD1 (7 bases). With 6 bases removed from V and 10 bases from J, the gap between germline ends came to 17 bases. Per germline, CDR1 ENHRY and CDR2 SYGVKD. The CDR3 consists of 13 residues.